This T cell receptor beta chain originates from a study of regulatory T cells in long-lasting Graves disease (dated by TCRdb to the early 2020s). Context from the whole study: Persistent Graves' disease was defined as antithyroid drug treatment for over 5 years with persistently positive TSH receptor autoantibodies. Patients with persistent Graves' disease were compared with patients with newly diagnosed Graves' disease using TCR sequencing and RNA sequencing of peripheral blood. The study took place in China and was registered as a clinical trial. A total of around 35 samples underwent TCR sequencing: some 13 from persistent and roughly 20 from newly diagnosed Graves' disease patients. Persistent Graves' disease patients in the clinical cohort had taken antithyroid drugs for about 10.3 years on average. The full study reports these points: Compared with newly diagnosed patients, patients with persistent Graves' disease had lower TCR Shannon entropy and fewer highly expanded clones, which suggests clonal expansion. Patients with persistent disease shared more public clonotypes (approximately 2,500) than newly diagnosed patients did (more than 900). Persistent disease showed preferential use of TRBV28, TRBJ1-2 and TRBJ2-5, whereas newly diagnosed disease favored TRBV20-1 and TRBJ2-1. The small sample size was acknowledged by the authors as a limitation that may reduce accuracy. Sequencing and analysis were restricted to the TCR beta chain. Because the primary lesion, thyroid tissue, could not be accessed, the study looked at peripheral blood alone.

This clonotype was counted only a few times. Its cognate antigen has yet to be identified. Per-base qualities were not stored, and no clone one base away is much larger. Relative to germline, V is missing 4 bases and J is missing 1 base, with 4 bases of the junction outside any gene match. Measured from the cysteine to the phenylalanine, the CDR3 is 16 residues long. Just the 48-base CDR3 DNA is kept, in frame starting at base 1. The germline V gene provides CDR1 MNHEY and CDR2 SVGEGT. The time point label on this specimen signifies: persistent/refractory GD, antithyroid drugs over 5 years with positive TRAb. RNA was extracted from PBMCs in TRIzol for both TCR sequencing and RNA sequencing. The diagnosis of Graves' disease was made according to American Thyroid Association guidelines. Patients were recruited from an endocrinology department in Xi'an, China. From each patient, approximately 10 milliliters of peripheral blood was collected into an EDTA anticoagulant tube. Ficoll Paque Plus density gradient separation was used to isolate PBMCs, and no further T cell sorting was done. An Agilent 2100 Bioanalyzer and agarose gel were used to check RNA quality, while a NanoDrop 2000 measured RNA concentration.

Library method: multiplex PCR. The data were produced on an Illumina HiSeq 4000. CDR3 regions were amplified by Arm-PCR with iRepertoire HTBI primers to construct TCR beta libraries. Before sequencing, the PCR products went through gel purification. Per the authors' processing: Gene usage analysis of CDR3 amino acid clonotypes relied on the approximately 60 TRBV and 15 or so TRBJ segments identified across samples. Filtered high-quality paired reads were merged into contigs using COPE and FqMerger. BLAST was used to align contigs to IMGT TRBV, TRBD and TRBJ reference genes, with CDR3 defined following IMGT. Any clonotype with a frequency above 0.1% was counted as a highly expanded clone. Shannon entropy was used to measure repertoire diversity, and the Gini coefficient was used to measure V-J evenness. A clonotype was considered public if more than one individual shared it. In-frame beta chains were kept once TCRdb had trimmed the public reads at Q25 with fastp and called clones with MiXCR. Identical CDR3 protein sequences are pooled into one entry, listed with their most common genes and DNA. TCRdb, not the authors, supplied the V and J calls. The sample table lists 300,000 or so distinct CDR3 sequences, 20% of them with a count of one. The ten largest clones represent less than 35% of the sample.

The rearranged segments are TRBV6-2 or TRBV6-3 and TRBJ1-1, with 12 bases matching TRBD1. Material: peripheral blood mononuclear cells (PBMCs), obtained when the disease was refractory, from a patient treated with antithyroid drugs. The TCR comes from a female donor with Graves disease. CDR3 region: CASSSRDRGQNTEAFF. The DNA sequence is TGTGCCAGCAGTTCCCGGGACAGGGGGCAGAACACTGAAGCTTTCTTT.